The present T cell receptor beta chain was sequenced within a study of T cell repertoires in cytomegalovirus infection. Study information: Matching HLA type, along with CMV infection, was indicated by public TCR beta signatures.

Findings and caveats of the study: People with CMV and the relevant HLA were identified by cumulative public TCR beta family frequency. Ex vivo responses were dominated by HLA-C-restricted CMV-specific TCR beta clonotypes.

This clonotype appeared many times. The antigen remains unidentified. MiXCR, run by TCRdb on the reads, gives a single entry per CDR3 protein. The repertoire holds approximately 130,000 distinct CDR3 sequences, with 7.5% to 9% as singletons. The receptor comes from a human donor in good health (CMV status not recorded). Some clones in this sample may be carry-over from other donors' samples. Sequenced material: PBMCs.

CDR3 nucleotides: TGCAGCGTGGCCGGAGGAGGCAATCAGCCCCAGCATTTT. Its protein product is CSVAGGGNQPQHF. The J gene is TRBJ1-5, the V gene TRBV29-1; D is unresolved. The CDR3 is made up of 13 amino acids. Deletions cut 6 bases from V and 2 bases from J, with 11 bases between. Germline V gene lookup returns CDR1 SQVTM and CDR2 ANQGSEA.